This T cell receptor (beta chain) comes out of a study of blood T cell repertoires in COVID-19. Study at large: T cells, B-cell-depleted T cells, or PBMCs supplied cDNA or gDNA.

This clone is a singleton in its sample. The CDR3 covers 15 residues. Per germline, CDR1 SGDLS and CDR2 YYNGEE. V shed 3 bases, J shed 6 bases, and the junction held 7 bases outside the gene matches. In the authors' workflow: Estimated nucleated cell counts came from reference gene primer amplification. Assay: immunoSEQ multiplex PCR; the TCRdb copy retains only in-frame clones and omits some. The V and J calls and clone size were taken over from that table, and D and trimming were inferred from the DNA. The sample holds about 210,000 clones, roughly nine tenths seen once. The sample was peripheral blood. The clonotype comes from a man aged 35-49 years with acute or convalescent COVID-19. V is TRBV9 and J is TRBJ2-5; TRBD2 matches 11 bases. For the CDR3, the DNA is TGTGCCAGCAGCGGGCCGACTAGCGGGGAAAAGACCCAGTACTTC. Encoded protein: CASSGPTSGEKTQYF.